This passage covers 10 T cell receptor beta chains from one sample sequenced in a study of T cell responses to AZD1222 COVID-19 vaccine. Libraries were prepared by immunoSEQ multiplex PCR; TCRdb keeps only in-frame clonotypes and omits some of them. The sample contains about 110,000 clones, roughly 84% of which appear only once. Sample: peripheral blood, taken on day 0 of AZD1222 vaccination. The receptors stem from an adult in good health.

V and J are TRBV19 and TRBJ2-1, with a tentative D call TRBD2 (6 bases). Germline CDR1 is LNHDA and CDR2 is SQIVND (reference sequence). V was clipped by 4 bases and J by 10 bases, with 17 bases between them. This CDR3 spans 14 amino acids. CDR3 amino acids: CASSRGRGLSEQFF. The DNA for the CDR3 is TGTGCCAGTAGTAGGGGACGGGGGTTATCCGAGCAGTTCTTC.

The chain joins TRBV19 to TRBJ1-2; 8 bases map to TRBD1. V lost 3 bases, J lost 4 bases, and 4 bases stayed unmatched. The CDR3 is 14 amino acids. CDR1 is LNHDA, CDR2 SQIVND, per germline (reference sequence). The CDR3 protein is CASSIQGASYGYTF. CDR3 bases: TGTGCCAGTAGTATTCAGGGGGCGAGCTATGGCTACACCTTC.

The J gene is TRBJ1-4, the V gene TRBV2; TRBD1 matches at 10 bases. The germline V gene has CDR1 SNHLY and CDR2 FYNNEI. The V gene end was trimmed by 6 bases and the J gene end by 7 bases; junction bases not matched to a gene: 8. The length of the CDR3 is 15 residues. The CDR3 coding sequence is TGTGCCAGCAGCGGCGACAGGGGGCGACGTGAAAAACTGTTTTTT. It yields the protein CASSGDRGRREKLFF. Full variable domain (missing parts from reference TRBV2 and TRBJ1-4): EPEVTQTPSHQVTQMGQEVILRCVPISNHLYFYWYRQILGQKVEFLVSFYNNEISEKSEIFDDQFSVERPDGSNFTLKIRSTKLEDSAMYFCASSGDRGRREKLFFGSGTQLSVL.

The V gene is TRBV7-9, the J gene TRBJ2-1; TRBD2 matches 9 bases. The CDR3 loop spans 15 amino acids. The ends lost 4 bases at V and 7 bases at J; junction bases unmatched: 8. Germline V CDR1 and CDR2: SEHNR, FQNEAQ (reference sequence). The CDR3 protein is CASSYGVAGVNEQFF. Here the CDR3 DNA reads TGTGCCAGCAGCTATGGGGTAGCGGGAGTGAATGAGCAGTTCTTC.

This chain connects TRBV11-2 to TRBJ2-7; D call uncertain. The CDR3 is 13 residues long. CDR1 and CDR2 from the germline V gene are SGHAT and FQNNGV. V gave up 1 base and J gave up 4 bases, with 8 bases separating them. CDR3: CASSLVSGYEQYV. DNA for the CDR3: TGTGCCAGCAGCTTAGTTTCCGGGTACGAGCAGTACGTC.

The gene calls are TRBV6-6 and TRBJ1-1, with D possibly TRBD1 on 6 matching bases. V was shortened by 3 bases and J by 1 base, with 9 bases between the two germline ends. Germline V gene sequence: CDR1 MNHNY, CDR2 SVGAGI (reference sequence). This CDR3 is 14 amino acids long. Here the CDR3 reads CASSYPGQNTEAFF. CDR3 DNA sequence: TGTGCCAGCAGTTATCCGGGACAGAACACTGAAGCTTTCTTT.

This clone was seen only a few times. CDR3 region: CASSQEAGTDFSGNTIYF. CDR3 nucleotide sequence: TGTGCCAGCAGCCAAGAGGCCGGGACAGACTTCTCTGGAAACACCATATATTTT. The genes are TRBV3-1 (or the pseudogene TRBV3-2) and TRBJ1-3; TRBD1 aligns across 7 bases. J lost 0 bases, V lost 0 bases, and 8 bases had no gene match. The germline V gene encodes CDR1 LGHDT and CDR2 YNNKEL (reference sequence). The CDR3 has 18 amino acids.

The V call is TRBV2, the J call TRBJ1-2; D not certain. The CDR3 loop spans 11 amino acids. Trimming took off 8 bases at V and 8 bases at J, with 12 bases between the two ends. Germline V gene lookup returns CDR1 SNHLY and CDR2 FYNNEI. DNA for the CDR3: TGTGCCAGCTTAACCTACGCGGGCTACACCTTC. Its protein product is CASLTYAGYTF. Filled out from reference TRBV2 and TRBJ1-2, the complete variable domain reads EPEVTQTPSHQVTQMGQEVILRCVPISNHLYFYWYRQILGQKVEFLVSFYNNEISEKSEIFDDQFSVERPDGSNFTLKIRSTKLEDSAMYFCASLTYAGYTFGSGTRLTVV.

The CDR3 is CASSLDNSPLHF. CDR3 bases: TGTGCCAGCAGCTTAGATAATTCACCCCTCCACTTT. The J gene is TRBJ1-6, the V gene TRBV7-2; D is uncertain. V lost 1 base to trimming and J lost 5 bases, with 0 bases between them. This CDR3 comprises 12 residues. Germline CDR1 is SGHTA and CDR2 is FQGNSA.

The chain has TRBV10-3 and TRBJ2-1; 11 bases fit TRBD2. The trim removed 0 bases at V and 10 bases at J, leaving 8 bases unmatched. CDR1 and CDR2 from the germline V gene are ENHRY and SYGVKD. The CDR3 runs to 16 residues. CDR3 residues: CAISESGGLAVLEQFF. The CDR3 nucleotides read TGTGCCATCAGTGAGTCGGGGGGACTAGCGGTCCTCGAGCAGTTCTTC.